This TCR beta chain was documented in a study of CD8 T cells in ankylosing spondylitis. Study observations and caveats: It appeared that ankylosing spondylitis blood was characterized by a TCR beta motif of seven or eight highly homologous variants. Reports say disease-linked clones showed up significantly more in matched ankylosing spondylitis synovial fluid. A number of the motif variants had already been described in reactive arthritis synovial fluid and blood. Clones that were linked to disease were CD8+ and were relatively rare in peripheral blood.

In germline, CDR1 is LGHNA, CDR2 YSLEER. The CDR3 runs to 13 residues. About this clonotype itself: Its antigen is unidentified. Relative to the germline gene, one junction end is altered; a read error may explain this.

Quantitative 5'-RACE with molecular barcodes was used to make the TCR beta libraries. TCRdb fed the 5' RACE reads into MiXCR, producing one record per CDR3 protein. The top ten clones hold around 3.5% of a sample with 450,000 to 550,000 distinct CDR3 sequences, about 5% of them seen once. Sequenced material: blood, either unsorted or a sorted T cell fraction (not recorded which). The sequence derives from a male donor with ankylosing spondylitis. The chain has TRBV4-3 and TRBJ1-2; no reliable D call. The DNA of the CDR3 is TGCGCCAGCAGCCAATCCAGAGGGCGGGGTCTCCATTTC. Its translation is CASSQSRGRGLHF.